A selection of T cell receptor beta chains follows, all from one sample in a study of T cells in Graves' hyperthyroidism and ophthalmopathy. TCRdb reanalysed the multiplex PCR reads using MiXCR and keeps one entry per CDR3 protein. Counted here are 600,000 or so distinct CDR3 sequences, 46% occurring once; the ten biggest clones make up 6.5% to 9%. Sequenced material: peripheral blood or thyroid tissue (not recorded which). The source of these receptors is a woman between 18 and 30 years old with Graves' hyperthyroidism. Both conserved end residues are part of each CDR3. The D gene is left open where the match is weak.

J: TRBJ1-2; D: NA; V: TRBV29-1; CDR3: CSVEESRQDYYGYTF
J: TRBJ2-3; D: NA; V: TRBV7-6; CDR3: CASSQEGIDTQYF
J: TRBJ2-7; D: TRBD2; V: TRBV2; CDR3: CASSLHGGGYEQYF
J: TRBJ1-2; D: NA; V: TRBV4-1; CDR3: CASSQVANSYGYTF
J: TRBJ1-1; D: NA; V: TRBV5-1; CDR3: CASSLGSGGPTEAFF
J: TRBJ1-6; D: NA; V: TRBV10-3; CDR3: CASSAGRGGSPLHF
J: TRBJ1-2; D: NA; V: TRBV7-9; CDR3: CASSYSQGAAGGYTF
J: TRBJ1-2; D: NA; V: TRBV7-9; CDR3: CASSLVPQDNYGYTF
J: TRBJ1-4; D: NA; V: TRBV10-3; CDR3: CAISEADSSTNEKLFF
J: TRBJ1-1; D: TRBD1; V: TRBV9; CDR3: CASSVGGTGGTEAFF
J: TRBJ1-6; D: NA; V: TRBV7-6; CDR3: CASSLERAGRSPLHF
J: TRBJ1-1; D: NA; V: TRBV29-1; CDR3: CSAVTGNTEAFF
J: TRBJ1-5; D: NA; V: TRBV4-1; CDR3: CASSQGGGGGLSNQPQHF
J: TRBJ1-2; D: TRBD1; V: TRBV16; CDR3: CASSQSAAGGSFGYTF
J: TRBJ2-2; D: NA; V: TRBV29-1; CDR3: CSGVAGTHGGELFF
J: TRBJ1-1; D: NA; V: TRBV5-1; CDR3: CASSLGRWGTEAFF
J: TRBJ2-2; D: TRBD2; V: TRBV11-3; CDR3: CASSLRRQREAAGELFF
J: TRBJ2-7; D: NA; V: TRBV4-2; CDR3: CASSQDVGPYEQYF
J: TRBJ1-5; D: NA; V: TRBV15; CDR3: CATSRGTTSRPQHF
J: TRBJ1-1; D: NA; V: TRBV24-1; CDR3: CATSGHSSTPGSSEAFF
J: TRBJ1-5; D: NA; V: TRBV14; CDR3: CASSPGPMWPQHF